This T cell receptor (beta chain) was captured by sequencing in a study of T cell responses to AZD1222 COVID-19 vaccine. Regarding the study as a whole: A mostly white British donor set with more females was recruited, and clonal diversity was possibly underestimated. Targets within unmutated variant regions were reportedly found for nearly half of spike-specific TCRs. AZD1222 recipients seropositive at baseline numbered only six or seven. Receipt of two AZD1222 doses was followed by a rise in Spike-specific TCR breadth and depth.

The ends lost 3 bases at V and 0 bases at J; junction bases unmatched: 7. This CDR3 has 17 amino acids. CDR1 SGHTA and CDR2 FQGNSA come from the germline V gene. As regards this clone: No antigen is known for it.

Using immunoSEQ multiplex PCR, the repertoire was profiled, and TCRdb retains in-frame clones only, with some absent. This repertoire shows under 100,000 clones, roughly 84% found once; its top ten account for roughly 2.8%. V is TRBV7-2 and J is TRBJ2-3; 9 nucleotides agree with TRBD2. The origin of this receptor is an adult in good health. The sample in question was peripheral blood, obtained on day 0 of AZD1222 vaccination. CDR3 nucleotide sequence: TGTGCCAGCAGCTTGTATGGCGGGGGGGCTAGCACAGATACGCAGTATTTT. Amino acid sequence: CASSLYGGGASTDTQYF.